A single T cell receptor beta chain is shown here with its context. The record originates from a study of PD-L1 blockade in urothelial cancer. Study information: Males with urothelial cancer arising in the bladder constituted most of the roughly 30 patients. Blood gave a median about 150,000 T cells. Blood was analyzed 3 weeks (second dose) and 6 weeks after treatment start.

The V gene's germline CDR1 is SEHNR and CDR2 FQNEAQ (reference sequence). This CDR3 is built from 15 residues. V dropped 5 bases and J dropped 6; count of bases not matched to a gene: 4. The templates were synthetic TCR analogs, and they were spiked into each PCR. Profiling relied on immunoSEQ multiplex PCR, and the TCRdb table lists in-frame clones only, not all of them. The table lists 35,000 or so clones, over 75% of them singletons. Indicated time point: pretreatment peripheral blood. The clonotype originates from a man aged 60 to 75 with urothelial cancer. The chain employs TRBV7-9 and TRBJ2-1, with TRBD2 matching 13 bases. The sequencing here drew on PBMCs, taken around atezolizumab (anti-PD-L1) treatment. The CDR3: CASSVGLAGVNEQFF. The CDR3 bases are TGTGCCAGCAGCGTCGGACTAGCGGGAGTCAATGAGCAGTTCTTC.